Presented here are 32 T cell receptor beta chains from one specimen sequenced in a study of blood T cell repertoires in COVID-19. Sequencing was performed with immunoSEQ multiplex PCR; in TCRdb, only in-frame clones are kept and a portion is missing. The table includes about 220,000 clones, 70% to 90% detected once. Sequenced material: PBMCs or T cells enriched from blood (not recorded which). The receptors come from a woman aged 45-59 years with acute COVID-19.

This rearrangement joins TRBV5-1 to TRBJ2-7; unclear D gene. In germline, CDR1 is SGHRS, CDR2 YFSETQ. CDR3 size: 13 residues. V was clipped by 4 bases and J by 1 base, with 9 bases between them. The CDR3 nucleotides read TGCGCCAGCAGCCCCCTCCCTTCCTACGAGCAGTACTTC. Protein: CASSPLPSYEQYF. Supplemented by reference TRBV5-1 and TRBJ2-7, the full variable domain reads KAGVTQTPRYLIKTRGQQVTLSCSPISGHRSVSWYQQTPGQGLQFLFEYFSETQRNKGNFPGRFSGRQFSNSRSEMNVSTLELGDSALYLCASSPLPSYEQYFGPGTRLTVT.

V gene TRBV7-2 combines with J gene TRBJ2-3; no reliable D call. Germline V gene data show CDR1 as SGHTA and CDR2 as FQGNSA. V lost 1 base and J 2 bases, leaving 4 bases between the germline ends. This CDR3 spans 13 amino acids. CDR3 sequence (DNA): TGTGCCAGCAGCTTAGTCTACACAGATACGCAGTATTTT. It translates to CASSLVYTDTQYF. Based on the CDR3 plus reference TRBV7-2 and TRBJ2-3, the full variable domain is GAGVSQSPSNKVTEKGKDVELRCDPISGHTALYWYRQSLGQGLEFLIYFQGNSAPDKSGLPSDRFSAERTGGSVSTLTIQRTQQEDSAVYLCASSLVYTDTQYFGPGTRLTVL.

The chain uses TRBV4-1 and TRBJ2-7; TRBD1 matches 8 bases. The germline gives CDR1 MGHRA, CDR2 YSYEKL. CDR3 length: 15 residues. V shed 4 bases, J shed 6 bases, and the junction held 11 bases outside the gene matches. Here the CDR3 DNA reads TGCGCCAGCAGCCGGGGAATCGCGGACAGGGTCGAGCAGTACTTC. Its protein product is CASSRGIADRVEQYF.

The chain has TRBV27 and TRBJ2-3; D is uncertain. Deletions cut 6 bases from V and 6 bases from J, with 4 bases between. Per germline, CDR1 MNHEY and CDR2 SMNVEV (reference sequence). The length of the CDR3 is 10 residues. CDR3 bases: TGTGCCAGCAGCGGGGATACGCAGTATTTT. Its translation is CASSGDTQYF.

In this sample, this clone turned up once. This chain joins TRBV7-9 and TRBJ1-6, with D uncertain. CDR1 is SEHNR and CDR2 is FQNEAQ in the germline V gene (reference sequence). V was trimmed by 1 base and J by 10 bases, leaving 14 bases between them. This CDR3 is 15 amino acids long. CDR3 loop: CASSLDSQAGSPLHF. CDR3 coding DNA: TGTGCCAGCAGCTTAGATTCCCAGGCTGGATCACCCCTCCACTTT.

This chain uses TRBV6-5 with TRBJ2-3; TRBD2 might be the D (5 bases). The CDR3 runs 15 residues. From germline, CDR1 is MNHEY and CDR2 SVGAGI. Trimming stripped 1 base from V and 6 bases from J, with 14 bases between. The CDR3 loop reads CASSYFRGSGDTQYF. CDR3 bases: TGTGCCAGCAGTTACTTCCGGGGTTCAGGTGATACGCAGTATTTT.

This clone has only one observation. J is TRBJ1-5 and V is TRBV28; a possible D gene is TRBD1 (5 bases). The CDR3 sequence is 17 residues long. In germline, CDR1 is MDHEN, CDR2 SYDVKM. V was shortened by 3 bases and J by 7 bases, with 22 bases between the two germline ends. CDR3 in amino acids: CASSFWSGRVDGQPQHF. DNA of the CDR3: TGTGCCAGCAGTTTTTGGTCAGGGAGGGTCGATGGGCAGCCCCAGCATTTT.

V gene TRBV30 combines with J gene TRBJ2-5, with TRBD2 identical over 9 bases. V dropped 0 bases and J dropped 3; count of bases not matched to a gene: 14. This CDR3 spans 18 amino acids. The germline gives CDR1 GTSNPN, CDR2 SVGIG (reference sequence). The CDR3 DNA reads as TGTGCCTGGAGTGTACGGTCGGACTTGACTAGCGGAAAAGAGACCCAGTACTTC. Translation gives CAWSVRSDLTSGKETQYF.

The V gene is TRBV5-4, the J gene TRBJ2-1; 11 nucleotides line up with TRBD2. This CDR3 has 15 amino acids. Germline V CDR1 and CDR2: SGHNT, YYREEE (reference sequence). The V segment lost 4 bases and the J segment 14 bases; nucleotides outside the gene matches: 14. CDR3 sequence reads: CASSVPGLAAGGEFF. The CDR3 DNA is TGTGCCAGCAGCGTACCGGGACTAGCGGCCGGGGGGGAGTTCTTC.

This sequence joins TRBV28 and TRBJ2-7; 7 nucleotides match TRBD1. The J segment lost 2 bases and the V segment lost 3 bases, leaving 7 bases of the junction unmatched. Germline CDR1 is MDHEN and CDR2 is SYDVKM. This CDR3 contains 15 residues. This chain's CDR3 is CASSFPRQGPYEQYF. For the CDR3, the DNA is TGTGCCAGCAGTTTTCCGAGACAGGGTCCCTACGAGCAGTACTTC.

The chain uses TRBV27 and TRBJ2-7; 7 bases agree with TRBD1. Looked up from germline, CDR1 is MNHEY and CDR2 is SMNVEV (reference sequence). This CDR3 contains 15 residues. V gave up 1 base and J gave up 0 bases; unmatched junction bases: 3. This CDR3 reads CASSLLGTASYEQYF. CDR3 bases: TGTGCCAGCAGTTTATTAGGGACAGCCTCCTACGAGCAGTACTTC.

The chain combines TRBV18 with TRBJ2-2; 10 nucleotides agree with TRBD1. The CDR3 covers 18 residues. V dropped 4 bases and J dropped 5; count of bases not matched to a gene: 13. Germline CDR1 and CDR2: KGHSH and LQKENI. CDR3 amino acids: CASSQMAGTGDVTGELFF. In nucleotides, the CDR3 is TGTGCCAGCTCACAAATGGCCGGGACAGGGGACGTAACCGGGGAGCTGTTTTTT.

The chain employs TRBV5-4 and TRBJ2-3; the D gene is possibly TRBD2 (5 bases). The CDR3 has 15 residues. The germline V gene encodes CDR1 SGHNT and CDR2 YYREEE (reference sequence). Deletions cut 4 bases from V and 0 bases from J, with 12 bases between. This CDR3 is CASSPREGSTDTQYF. The CDR3 region has the DNA TGTGCCAGCAGCCCGCGCGAGGGTAGCACAGATACGCAGTATTTT.

This clone was seen only once. This chain links TRBV30 with TRBJ2-7; tentatively, D is TRBD2 (5 bases). The germline CDR1 and CDR2 sequences are GTSNPN and SVGIG (reference sequence). The CDR3 spans 14 residues. V lost 0 bases and J 0 bases, leaving 9 bases between the germline ends. The chain's CDR3 is CAWSVPSHSYEQYF. The CDR3 DNA reads as TGTGCCTGGAGTGTACCTAGCCACTCCTACGAGCAGTACTTC. The variable domain in full, with the rest retrieved from reference TRBV30 and TRBJ2-7, is SQTIHQWPATLVQPVGSPLSLECTVEGTSNPNLYWYRQAAGRGLQLLFYSVGIGQISSEVPQNLSASRPQDRQFILSSKKLLLSDSGFYLCAWSVPSHSYEQYFGPGTRLTVT.

The rearrangement links TRBV7-8 to TRBJ1-1; D call uncertain. CDR3 length: 14 residues. Trimming took off 0 bases at V and 7 bases at J, with 12 bases between the two ends. Germline V gene lookup returns CDR1 SGHVS and CDR2 FQNEAQ. CDR3 bases: TGTGCCAGCAGCTTAGCCTTCCGTTCTAATGAAGCTTTCTTT. It translates to CASSLAFRSNEAFF.

The chain recombines TRBV5-1 with TRBJ2-3; 7 nucleotides align to TRBD2. This CDR3 has 14 amino acids. Trimming cost V 4 bases and J 7 bases; bases outside gene matches: 9. CDR1 is SGHRS and CDR2 is YFSETQ in the germline V gene. CDR3 sequence reads: CASSDPGGGNTQYF. The CDR3 DNA is TGCGCCAGCAGCGATCCGGGAGGAGGAAATACGCAGTATTTT.

The chain has TRBV9 and TRBJ2-7, with 10 nucleotides matching TRBD2. V gave up 0 bases and J gave up 0 bases; unmatched junction bases: 6. The CDR3 contains 17 residues. The germline gives CDR1 SGDLS, CDR2 YYNGEE. The CDR3 DNA is TGTGCCAGCAGCGTAGCGGCCGTAGCGGGAGGCTCCTACGAGCAGTACTTC. It yields the protein CASSVAAVAGGSYEQYF.

V and J are TRBV5-1 and TRBJ2-1; 12 nucleotides agree with TRBD2. V gave up 5 bases and J gave up 5 bases; unmatched junction bases: 8. The CDR3 has 16 residues. The germline V gene encodes CDR1 SGHRS and CDR2 YFSETQ. The CDR3 bases are TGCGCCAGCAGTTCCGCCGGACTAGCGGGAAACAATGAGCAGTTCTTC. Translation gives CASSSAGLAGNNEQFF.

To note about this clone: Other DNA sequences of this sample code for an identical CDR3. The gene calls are TRBV29-1 and TRBJ1-4; the D is unclear. Trimming stripped 4 bases from V and 0 bases from J, with 3 bases between. Germline V gives CDR1 SQVTM, CDR2 ANQGSEA. The CDR3 has 12 residues. The DNA of the CDR3 is TGCAGCGTTGCCGCAACTAATGAAAAACTGTTTTTT. Protein product: CSVAATNEKLFF.

The chain employs TRBV28 and TRBJ2-3; 9 nucleotides agree with TRBD2. V dropped 8 bases and J dropped 4; count of bases not matched to a gene: 10. CDR1 and CDR2 from the germline V gene are MDHEN and SYDVKM. This CDR3 is built from 15 residues. The CDR3 sequence: CASGLGSGSADTQYF. CDR3 nucleotide sequence: TGTGCCAGCGGATTAGGTAGCGGGAGTGCAGATACGCAGTATTTT. Combining the CDR3 with reference TRBV28 and TRBJ2-3 gives the whole variable domain DVKVTQSSRYLVKRTGEKVFLECVQDMDHENMFWYRQDPGLGLRLIYFSYDVKMKEKGDIPEGYSVSREKKERFSLILESASTNQTSMYLCASGLGSGSADTQYFGPGTRLTVL.

The gene calls are TRBV15 and TRBJ2-7; 12 nucleotides match TRBD1. The CDR3 spans 16 residues. V lost 5 bases and J lost 4; bases outside the gene matches: 9. Germline V lookup: CDR1 LNHNV, CDR2 YYDKDF (reference sequence). As DNA, the CDR3 is TGTGCCACCAGCTTTGGTACGGGACAGGGGGCTTACGAGCAGTACTTC. Translation: CATSFGTGQGAYEQYF.

The gene calls are TRBV5-5 and TRBJ2-7; 8 bases fit TRBD2. With 0 bases clipped from V and 3 bases from J, the junction kept 2 bases outside the gene matches. The CDR3 spans 14 residues. Germline V gene sequence: CDR1 SGHKS, CDR2 YYEKEE (reference sequence). CDR3 sequence (DNA): TGTGCCAGCAGCTTGGCCCTAGCGGGCTACGAGCAGTACTTC. It codes for CASSLALAGYEQYF.

The chain combines TRBV27 with TRBJ1-1; D might be TRBD1 (6 bases). Trimming removed 2 bases from V and 3 bases from J, with 10 bases in between. Germline CDR1 and CDR2: MNHEY and SMNVEV (reference sequence). The CDR3 consists of 14 residues. In DNA, the CDR3 is TGTGCCAGCAGTTTAGGGAGGGGGGACACTGAAGCTTTCTTT. Residues: CASSLGRGDTEAFF.

V gene TRBV4-1 combines with J gene TRBJ2-3; 14 nucleotides agree with TRBD2. V was clipped by 3 bases and J by 5 bases; unmatched bases: 7. The CDR3 covers 17 residues. Germline CDR1 and CDR2: MGHRA and YSYEKL. DNA for the CDR3: TGCGCCAGCAGCCATAGGCCGGGACTAGCGGGAGAAGATACGCAGTATTTT. It codes for CASSHRPGLAGEDTQYF.

The J gene is TRBJ1-1, the V gene TRBV10-3, with TRBD1 as a possible D gene (5 bases). The germline V and J ends were trimmed by 3 bases and 4 bases, with 15 bases remaining between them. The germline V gene has CDR1 ENHRY and CDR2 SYGVKD. The CDR3 covers 15 residues. The CDR3 region is CAISEPTVPGTEAFF. In DNA form, the CDR3 reads TGTGCCATCAGTGAACCGACAGTCCCCGGCACTGAAGCTTTCTTT.

The rearrangement uses TRBV7-2 and TRBJ2-1, with TRBD2 as a possible D gene (6 bases). Trimming removed 4 bases at V and 14 bases at J, with 21 bases between. Germline CDR1 and CDR2: SGHTA and FQGNSA. The CDR3 is made up of 14 amino acids. The CDR3 DNA follows: TGTGCCAGCAGCTCCAACTCTAGAACGGGAGAGAAGTTCTTC. It specifies CASSSNSRTGEKFF.

V and J are TRBV7-9 and TRBJ1-4, with D tentatively TRBD1 (5 bases). Germline loops: CDR1 SEHNR, CDR2 FQNEAQ (reference sequence). CDR3 length equals 16 residues. Trimming left V 2 bases short and J 3 bases short, with 13 bases between. The DNA of the CDR3 is TGTGCCAGCAGCTTACCCCCCGGGGGTTCTAATGAAAAACTGTTTTTT. Translation gives CASSLPPGGSNEKLFF.

The chain combines TRBV30 with TRBJ2-3, with 11 bases aligning to TRBD2. Germline CDR1 GTSNPN, CDR2 SVGIG (reference sequence). Losses at the gene ends were 3 bases for V and 0 bases for J; bases not matched to a gene: 5. The CDR3 has 16 amino acids. In DNA, the CDR3 is TGTGCCTGGAGGCGATTAGCGGGGGGGAGCACAGATACGCAGTATTTT. It is translated as CAWRRLAGGSTDTQYF.

The rearrangement links TRBV7-2 to TRBJ1-2; possible D gene TRBD1, 6 bases. Trimming left V 5 bases short and J 5 bases short, with 9 bases between. This CDR3 comprises 12 residues. Germline CDR1 and CDR2: SGHTA and FQGNSA. CDR3 coding DNA: TGTGCCAGCAGCCACAGGGATTATGGCTACACCTTC. Its translation is CASSHRDYGYTF.

The genes are TRBV5-5 and TRBJ2-5; possibly TRBD1 for D (5 bases). This CDR3 is 15 amino acids long. V gave up 0 bases and J gave up 5 bases, with 14 bases separating them. Per germline, CDR1 SGHKS and CDR2 YYEKEE (reference sequence). CDR3 DNA: TGTGCCAGCAGCTTGGCTACAGGTCTCCGGGAGACCCAGTACTTC. Translation: CASSLATGLRETQYF.

J is TRBJ2-5 and V is TRBV28; D gene ambiguous. V lost 5 bases and J lost 1, with 14 bases in between. The CDR3 contains 15 residues. CDR1 MDHEN and CDR2 SYDVKM come from the germline V gene. The CDR3 region has the DNA TGTGCCAGCAGTCCTCTCCTAAGCGCCCAAGAGACCCAGTACTTC. Amino acid sequence: CASSPLLSAQETQYF.

This chain uses TRBV2 with TRBJ1-1; D is perhaps TRBD1 (6 bases). This CDR3 is 15 amino acids long. V was pared by 6 bases and J by 0 bases, with 14 bases between. The germline gives CDR1 SNHLY, CDR2 FYNNEI. The CDR3 DNA reads as TGTGCCAGCAGCCAACAGGGAACTTTGAACACTGAAGCTTTCTTT. Translation gives CASSQQGTLNTEAFF.